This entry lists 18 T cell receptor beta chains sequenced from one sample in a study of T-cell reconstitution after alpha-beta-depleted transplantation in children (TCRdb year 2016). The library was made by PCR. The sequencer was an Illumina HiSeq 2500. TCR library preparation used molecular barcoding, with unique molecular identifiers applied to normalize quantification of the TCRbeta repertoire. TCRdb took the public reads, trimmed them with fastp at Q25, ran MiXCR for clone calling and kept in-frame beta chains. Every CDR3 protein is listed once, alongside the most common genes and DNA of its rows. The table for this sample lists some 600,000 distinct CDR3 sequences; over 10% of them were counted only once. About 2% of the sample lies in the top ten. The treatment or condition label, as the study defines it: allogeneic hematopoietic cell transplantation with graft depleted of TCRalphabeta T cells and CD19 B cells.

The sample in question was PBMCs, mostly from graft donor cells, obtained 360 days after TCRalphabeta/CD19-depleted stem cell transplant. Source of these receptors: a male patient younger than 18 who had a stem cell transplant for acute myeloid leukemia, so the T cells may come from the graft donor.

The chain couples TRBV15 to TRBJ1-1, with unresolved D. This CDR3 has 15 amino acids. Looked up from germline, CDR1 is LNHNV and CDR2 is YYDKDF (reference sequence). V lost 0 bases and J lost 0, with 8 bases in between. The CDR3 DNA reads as TGTGCCACCAGCAGAGATCGGAACATGAACACTGAAGCTTTCTTT. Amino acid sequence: CATSRDRNMNTEAFF.

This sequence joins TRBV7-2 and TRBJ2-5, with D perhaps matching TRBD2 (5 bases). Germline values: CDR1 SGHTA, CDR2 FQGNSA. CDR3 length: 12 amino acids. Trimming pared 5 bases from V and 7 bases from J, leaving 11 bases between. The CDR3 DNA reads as TGTGCCAGCAGCCCGACGGGGAGGACCCAGTACTTC. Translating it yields CASSPTGRTQYF. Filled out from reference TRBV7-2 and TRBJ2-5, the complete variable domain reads GAGVSQSPSNKVTEKGKDVELRCDPISGHTALYWYRQSLGQGLEFLIYFQGNSAPDKSGLPSDRFSAERTGGSVSTLTIQRTQQEDSAVYLCASSPTGRTQYFGPGTRLLVL.

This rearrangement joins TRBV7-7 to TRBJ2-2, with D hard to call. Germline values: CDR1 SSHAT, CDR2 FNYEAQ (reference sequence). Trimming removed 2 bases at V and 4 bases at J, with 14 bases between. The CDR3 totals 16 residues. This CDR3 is CASSLLAGSLTGELFF. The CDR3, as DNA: TGTGCCAGCAGCTTACTCGCCGGGTCACTCACCGGGGAGCTGTTTTTT.

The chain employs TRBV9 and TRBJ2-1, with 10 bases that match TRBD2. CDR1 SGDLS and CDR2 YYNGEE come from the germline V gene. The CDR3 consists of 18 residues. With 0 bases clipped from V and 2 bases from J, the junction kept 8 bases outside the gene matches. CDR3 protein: CASSVGSIAGGTYNEQFF. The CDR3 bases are TGTGCCAGCAGCGTAGGGTCGATAGCGGGAGGAACCTACAATGAGCAGTTCTTC.

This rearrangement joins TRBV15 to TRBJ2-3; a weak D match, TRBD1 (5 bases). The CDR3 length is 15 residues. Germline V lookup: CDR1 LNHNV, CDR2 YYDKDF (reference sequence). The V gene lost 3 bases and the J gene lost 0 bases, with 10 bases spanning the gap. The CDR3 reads CATSRQGISTDTQYF. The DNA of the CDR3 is TGTGCCACCAGCAGGCAGGGCATTAGCACAGATACGCAGTATTTT.

DNA for the CDR3: TGTGCCAGCACCCCTTATGGGCACGGGGCCAAAAACATTCAGTACTTC. Translating gives CASTPYGHGAKNIQYF. The V gene is TRBV7-2, the J gene TRBJ2-4; unclear D gene. The V end was cut by 7 bases, the J end by 1 base, with 17 bases between. The germline V gene has CDR1 SGHTA and CDR2 FQGNSA. This CDR3 has 16 residues.

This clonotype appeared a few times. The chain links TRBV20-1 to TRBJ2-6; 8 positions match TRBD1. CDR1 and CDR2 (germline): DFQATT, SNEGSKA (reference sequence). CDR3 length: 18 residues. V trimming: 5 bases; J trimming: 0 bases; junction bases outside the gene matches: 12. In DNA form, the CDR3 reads TGCAGTGCTGTGGCAGGGGGCCTCCCCATCTCTGGGGCCAACGTCCTGACTTTC. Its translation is CSAVAGGLPISGANVLTF.

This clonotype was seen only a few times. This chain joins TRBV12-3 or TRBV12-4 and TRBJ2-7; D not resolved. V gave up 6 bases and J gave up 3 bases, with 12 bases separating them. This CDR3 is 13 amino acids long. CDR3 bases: TGTGCCAGCAGCACCGACGGTCTCTACGAGCAGTACTTC. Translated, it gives CASSTDGLYEQYF.

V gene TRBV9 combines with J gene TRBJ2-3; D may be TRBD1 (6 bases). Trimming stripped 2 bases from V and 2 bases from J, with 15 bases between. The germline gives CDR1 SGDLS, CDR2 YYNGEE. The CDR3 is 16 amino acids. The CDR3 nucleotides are TGTGCCAGCAGCGTTTCTTCCGGGACATACACAGATACGCAGTATTTT. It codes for CASSVSSGTYTDTQYF.

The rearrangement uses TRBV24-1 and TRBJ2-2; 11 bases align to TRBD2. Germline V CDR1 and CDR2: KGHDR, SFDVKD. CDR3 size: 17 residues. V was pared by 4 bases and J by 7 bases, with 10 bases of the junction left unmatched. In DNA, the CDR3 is TGTGCCACCAGTGAACCCCTTAGCGGGAGGGCTTTCGGGGAGCTGTTTTTT. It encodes CATSEPLSGRAFGELFF.

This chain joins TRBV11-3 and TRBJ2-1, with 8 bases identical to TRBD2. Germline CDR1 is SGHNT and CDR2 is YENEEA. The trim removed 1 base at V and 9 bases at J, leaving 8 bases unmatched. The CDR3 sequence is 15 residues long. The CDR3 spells CASSLVTGGVGEQFF. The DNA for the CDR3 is TGTGCCAGCAGCTTAGTGACGGGGGGGGTTGGTGAGCAGTTCTTC.

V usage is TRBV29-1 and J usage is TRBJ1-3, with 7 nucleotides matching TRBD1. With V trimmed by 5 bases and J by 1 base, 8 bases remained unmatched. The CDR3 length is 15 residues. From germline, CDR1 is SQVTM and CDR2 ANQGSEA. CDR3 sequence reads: CSVWTGAGSGNTIYF. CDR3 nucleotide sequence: TGCAGCGTTTGGACAGGAGCTGGATCTGGAAACACCATATATTTT.

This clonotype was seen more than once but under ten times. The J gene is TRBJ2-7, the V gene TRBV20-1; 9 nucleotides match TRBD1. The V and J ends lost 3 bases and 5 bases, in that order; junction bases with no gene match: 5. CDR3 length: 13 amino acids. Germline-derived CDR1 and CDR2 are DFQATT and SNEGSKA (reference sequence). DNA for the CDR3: TGCAGTGCTAGCGGGACAGGGCGTCACGAGCAGTACTTC. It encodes CSASGTGRHEQYF.

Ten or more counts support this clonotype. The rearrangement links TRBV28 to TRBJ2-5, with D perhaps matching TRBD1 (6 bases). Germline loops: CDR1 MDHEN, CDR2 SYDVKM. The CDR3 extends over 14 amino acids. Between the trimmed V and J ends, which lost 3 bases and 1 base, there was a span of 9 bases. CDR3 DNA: TGTGCCAGCAGTTTTGGGGGCACCCAAGAGACCCAGTACTTC. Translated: CASSFGGTQETQYF. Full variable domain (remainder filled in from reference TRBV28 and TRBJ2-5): DVKVTQSSRYLVKRTGEKVFLECVQDMDHENMFWYRQDPGLGLRLIYFSYDVKMKEKGDIPEGYSVSREKKERFSLILESASTNQTSMYLCASSFGGTQETQYFGPGTRLLVL.

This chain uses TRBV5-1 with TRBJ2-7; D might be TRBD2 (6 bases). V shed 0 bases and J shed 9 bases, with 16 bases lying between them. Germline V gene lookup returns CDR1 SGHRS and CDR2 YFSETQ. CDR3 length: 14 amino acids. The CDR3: CASSLGMEGPVQYF. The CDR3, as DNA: TGCGCCAGCAGCTTGGGTATGGAGGGGCCGGTGCAGTACTTC. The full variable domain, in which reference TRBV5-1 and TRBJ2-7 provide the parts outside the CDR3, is KAGVTQTPRYLIKTRGQQVTLSCSPISGHRSVSWYQQTPGQGLQFLFEYFSETQRNKGNFPGRFSGRQFSNSRSEMNVSTLELGDSALYLCASSLGMEGPVQYFGPGTRLTVT.

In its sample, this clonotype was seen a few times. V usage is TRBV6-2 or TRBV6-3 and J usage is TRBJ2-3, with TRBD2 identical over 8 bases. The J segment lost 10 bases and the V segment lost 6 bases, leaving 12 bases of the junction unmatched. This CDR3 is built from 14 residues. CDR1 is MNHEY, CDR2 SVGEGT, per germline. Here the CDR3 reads CASRPGLVFVAQYF. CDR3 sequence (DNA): TGTGCCAGCAGACCGGGACTAGTTTTCGTGGCGCAGTATTTT.

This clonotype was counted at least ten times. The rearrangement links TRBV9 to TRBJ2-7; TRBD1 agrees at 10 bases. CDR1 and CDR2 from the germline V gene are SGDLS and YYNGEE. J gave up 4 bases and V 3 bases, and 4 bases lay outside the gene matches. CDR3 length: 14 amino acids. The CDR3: CASSETGGGYEQYF. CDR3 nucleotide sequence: TGTGCCAGCAGCGAGACAGGGGGCGGGTACGAGCAGTACTTC.

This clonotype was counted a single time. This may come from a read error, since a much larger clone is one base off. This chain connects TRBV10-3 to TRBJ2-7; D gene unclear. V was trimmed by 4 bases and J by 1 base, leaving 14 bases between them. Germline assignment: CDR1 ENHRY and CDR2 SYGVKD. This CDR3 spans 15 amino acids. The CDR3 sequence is CAISGIVAQSYEQYF. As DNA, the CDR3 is TGTGCCATCAGTGGGATAGTGGCCCAATCCTACGAGCAGTACTTC.